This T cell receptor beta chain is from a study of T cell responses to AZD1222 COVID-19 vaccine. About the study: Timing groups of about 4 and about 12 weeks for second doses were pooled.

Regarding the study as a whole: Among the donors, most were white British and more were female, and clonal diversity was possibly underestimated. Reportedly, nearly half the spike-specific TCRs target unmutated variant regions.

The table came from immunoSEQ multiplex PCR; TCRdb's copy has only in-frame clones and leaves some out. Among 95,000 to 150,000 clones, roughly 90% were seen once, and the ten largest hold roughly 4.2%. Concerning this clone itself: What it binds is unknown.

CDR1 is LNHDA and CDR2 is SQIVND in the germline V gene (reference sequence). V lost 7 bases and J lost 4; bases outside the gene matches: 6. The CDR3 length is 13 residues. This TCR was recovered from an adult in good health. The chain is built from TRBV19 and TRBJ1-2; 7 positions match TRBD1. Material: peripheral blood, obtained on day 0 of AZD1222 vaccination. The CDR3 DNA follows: TGTGCCAGTAAACCGGGACAGATCTATGGCTACACCTTC. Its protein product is CASKPGQIYGYTF.